A single sample gave rise to the 20 T cell receptor beta chains below, sequenced in a study of cytomegalovirus exposure and HLA in healthy donors. Primers for the PCR totalled 60 Vbeta and 13 Jbeta. TCRdb keeps only in-frame clones here, not all; method: immunoSEQ multiplex PCR. The top ten clones hold roughly 13% of a sample with 100,000 to 150,000 clones, about 70% of them seen once. What was sequenced was PBMCs. These TCRs come from a woman aged 55-69 years in good health and CMV-seropositive.

This chain connects TRBV7-2 to TRBJ1-2; D may be TRBD1 (6 bases). The germline V gene has CDR1 SGHTA and CDR2 FQGNSA. The CDR3 covers 14 residues. The germline V and J ends were trimmed by 5 bases and 6 bases, with 16 bases remaining between them. CDR3 DNA sequence: TGTGCCAGCAGCCCCCGCCGGGACACCAATGGCTACACCTTC. Encoded protein: CASSPRRDTNGYTF.

The V call is TRBV21-1, the J call TRBJ1-4; TRBD1 is the table's D call and was not checked against the DNA. TRBV21-1 is shown as a pseudogene. This CDR3 spans 16 amino acids. The CDR3 DNA reads as TGTGCCAGCACCCGAACAGGGACAGCACGTAATGAAAAACTGTTTTTT. Its translation: CASTRTGTARNEKLFF.

The J gene is TRBJ1-1, the V gene TRBV6-6, with D perhaps matching TRBD1 (6 bases). The CDR3 extends over 15 amino acids. The V end was cut by 0 bases, the J end by 1 base, with 9 bases between. CDR1 MNHNY and CDR2 SVGAGI come from the germline V gene (reference sequence). The CDR3 loop is CASSYSAGANTEAFF. CDR3 sequence (DNA): TGTGCCAGCAGTTACTCGGCAGGGGCGAACACTGAAGCTTTCTTT.

V and J are TRBV2 and TRBJ1-1; perhaps TRBD1 as D (6 bases). The CDR3 is made up of 16 amino acids. The germline V gene has CDR1 SNHLY and CDR2 FYNNEI. Trimming removed 2 bases from V and 5 bases from J, with 18 bases in between. Written as DNA, the CDR3 is TGTGCCAGCAGTGAACGTTCAGGGGCGGGGGGGACTGAAGCTTTCTTT. This encodes CASSERSGAGGTEAFF.

J is TRBJ2-2 and V is TRBV5-4; D possibly corresponds to TRBD1 (6 bases). This CDR3 region has 15 residues. Trimming took 3 bases from V and 1 from J, leaving 10 bases between them. CDR1 and CDR2 (germline): SGHNT, YYREEE (reference sequence). This CDR3 is CASSSGTWNTGELFF. Here the CDR3 DNA reads TGTGCCAGCAGCTCCGGGACATGGAACACCGGGGAGCTGTTTTTT.

With regard to this clone: Sequence at one end of the junction differs from germline and may be a read error. The CDR3 region has the DNA TGTGCCAGCTCACCAGCGGGACAGAAAAACAGTCAGTACTTC. Its translation: CASSPAGQKNSQYF. The rearrangement links TRBV18 to TRBJ2-4; weak D call: TRBD1 (7 bases). Germline CDR1 KGHSH, CDR2 LQKENI. The CDR3 extends over 14 amino acids.

This clone was observed a handful of times. The J gene is TRBJ2-5, the V gene TRBV30; TRBD2 aligns across 7 bases. The CDR3 is 17 residues long. Germline CDR1 is GTSNPN and CDR2 is SVGIG (reference sequence). V lost 2 bases and J lost 5; bases outside the gene matches: 17. CDR3 DNA sequence: TGTGCCTGGAGTTCTGGGCTAGCGGATTCGAGGGCGGAGACCCAGTACTTC. Its protein is CAWSSGLADSRAETQYF.

The chain recombines TRBV5-6 with TRBJ2-7, with a weak D call TRBD1 (5 bases). This CDR3 is 13 amino acids long. CDR1 is SGHDT and CDR2 is YYEEEE in the germline V gene. Trimming cost V 3 bases and J 5 bases, with 12 bases left between them. CDR3 in DNA: TGTGCCAGCAGCTATACAGGATCGGACGAGCAGTACTTC. It encodes CASSYTGSDEQYF. Full variable domain (rest looked up from reference TRBV5-6 and TRBJ2-7): DAGVTQSPTHLIKTRGQQVTLRCSPKSGHDTVSWYQQALGQGPQFIFQYYEEEERQRGNFPDRFSGHQFPNYSSELNVNALLLGDSALYLCASSYTGSDEQYFGPGTRLTVT.

The chain combines TRBV7-9 with TRBJ1-1, with TRBD1 matching over 10 bases. In germline, CDR1 is SEHNR, CDR2 FQNEAQ (reference sequence). The CDR3 runs 15 residues. The J segment lost 5 bases and the V segment lost 1 base, leaving 4 bases of the junction unmatched. The CDR3 sequence is CASSLVRQGATEAFF. The CDR3 coding sequence is TGTGCCAGCAGCTTAGTTAGACAGGGGGCAACTGAAGCTTTCTTT.

This chain connects TRBV14 to TRBJ2-7, with 7 bases identical to TRBD2. Germline CDR1 reads SGHDN; CDR2 reads FVKESK. This CDR3 has 16 residues. With 0 bases clipped from V and 3 bases from J, the junction kept 8 bases outside the gene matches. CDR3 in DNA: TGTGCCAGCAGCCAAGATGGCCTAGCGGTGATCTACGAGCAGTACTTC. It codes for CASSQDGLAVIYEQYF.

The J gene is TRBJ2-1, the V gene TRBV9; the D gene is possibly TRBD1 (6 bases). CDR1 and CDR2 (germline): SGDLS, YYNGEE. With 3 bases removed from V and 9 bases from J, the gap between germline ends came to 19 bases. The CDR3 loop spans 15 amino acids. For the CDR3, the DNA is TGTGCCAGCAGCGAACAGGGAAGGGGTGATGGTGAGCAGTTCTTC. It specifies CASSEQGRGDGEQFF.

V usage is TRBV6-1 and J usage is TRBJ2-5; TRBD2 aligns across 7 bases. The CDR3 loop spans 11 amino acids. The germline gives CDR1 MNHNS, CDR2 SASEGT. The CDR3 sequence: CGGGVRETQYF. The CDR3 nucleotides are TGTGGTGGGGGGGTGAGGGAGACCCAGTACTTC.

The V call is TRBV5-4, the J call TRBJ2-1; TRBD2 aligns across 8 bases. The CDR3 has 14 amino acids. CDR1 is SGHNT, CDR2 YYREEE, per germline (reference sequence). The V segment lost 4 bases and the J segment 7 bases; nucleotides outside the gene matches: 7. Here the CDR3 reads CASSPGLVRNEQFF. CDR3 coding DNA: TGTGCCAGCAGCCCGGGACTAGTCAGGAATGAGCAGTTCTTC.

The genes are TRBV14 and TRBJ2-5; D is perhaps TRBD2 (6 bases). This CDR3 region has 13 residues. The germline CDR1 and CDR2 sequences are SGHDN and FVKESK. The V end was cut by 1 base, the J end by 7 bases, with 10 bases between. As DNA, the CDR3 is TGTGCCAGCAGCCAAGGCGGGGCGAGGACCCAGTACTTC. Translation gives CASSQGGARTQYF.

This chain links TRBV28 with TRBJ2-6, with a weak D call TRBD1 (5 bases). The V end lost 6 bases, the J end lost 3 bases, and 21 bases lay between the germline ends. Germline assignment: CDR1 MDHEN and CDR2 SYDVKM. CDR3 length equals 18 residues. CDR3 sequence (DNA): TGTGCCAGCAGACCCCCCGGCAGGGTGTTACTTGGGGCCAACGTCCTGACTTTC. It is translated as CASRPPGRVLLGANVLTF.

The table lists this clone with a count of one. This sequence joins TRBV19 and TRBJ2-1, with a tentative D call TRBD1 (6 bases). Per the germline V gene, CDR1 is LNHDA and CDR2 is SQIVND (reference sequence). This CDR3 comprises 12 residues. V lost 6 bases and J 15 bases, leaving 18 bases between the germline ends. In nucleotides, the CDR3 is TGTGCCAGTAGCAATCGGGCGGTGGGGGCGTTCTTC. Its protein is CASSNRAVGAFF.

The rearrangement uses TRBV15 and TRBJ2-2; 10 nucleotides align to TRBD1. J was trimmed by 9 bases and V by 3 bases; bases with no gene match: 7. This CDR3 spans 15 amino acids. Germline lookup yields CDR1 LNHNV and CDR2 YYDKDF (reference sequence). The CDR3 protein is CATSRPGTGVRELFF. CDR3 DNA sequence: TGTGCCACCAGCAGGCCAGGGACAGGGGTCAGGGAGCTGTTTTTT. The entire variable domain, with the rest obtained from reference TRBV15 and TRBJ2-2, is as follows: DAMVIQNPRYQVTQFGKPVTLSCSQTLNHNVMYWYQQKSSQAPKLLFHYYDKDFNNEADTPDNFQSRRPNTSFCFLDIRSPGLGDTAMYLCATSRPGTGVRELFFGEGSRLTVL.

V gene TRBV7-2 combines with J gene TRBJ2-1; 10 bases fit TRBD1. Germline trimming cut 5 bases from V and 5 bases from J; bases unmatched to any gene: 6. Germline V gives CDR1 SGHTA, CDR2 FQGNSA. This CDR3 has 15 amino acids. CDR3 residues: CASSRRQGADNEQFF. Written as DNA, the CDR3 is TGTGCCAGCAGCCGTCGACAGGGGGCCGACAATGAGCAGTTCTTC.

The chain carries TRBV7-8 and TRBJ2-3; D gene uncertain. The V gene's germline CDR1 is SGHVS and CDR2 FQNEAQ. The CDR3 has 15 amino acids. Deletions cut 1 base from V and 5 bases from J, with 13 bases between. DNA for the CDR3: TGTGCCAGCAGCTTAGGAAGAGCCGGCGGAGATACGCAGTATTTT. Protein product: CASSLGRAGGDTQYF.

This sequence joins TRBV5-1 and TRBJ2-3, with 11 positions matching TRBD2. Unmatched junction bases numbered 2, after V lost 0 bases and J lost 2 bases. The germline V gene encodes CDR1 SGHRS and CDR2 YFSETQ. The CDR3 length is 16 residues. The CDR3 here is CASSLGLAGSTDTQYF. CDR3 nucleotides: TGCGCCAGCAGCTTGGGACTAGCGGGATCCACAGATACGCAGTATTTT.